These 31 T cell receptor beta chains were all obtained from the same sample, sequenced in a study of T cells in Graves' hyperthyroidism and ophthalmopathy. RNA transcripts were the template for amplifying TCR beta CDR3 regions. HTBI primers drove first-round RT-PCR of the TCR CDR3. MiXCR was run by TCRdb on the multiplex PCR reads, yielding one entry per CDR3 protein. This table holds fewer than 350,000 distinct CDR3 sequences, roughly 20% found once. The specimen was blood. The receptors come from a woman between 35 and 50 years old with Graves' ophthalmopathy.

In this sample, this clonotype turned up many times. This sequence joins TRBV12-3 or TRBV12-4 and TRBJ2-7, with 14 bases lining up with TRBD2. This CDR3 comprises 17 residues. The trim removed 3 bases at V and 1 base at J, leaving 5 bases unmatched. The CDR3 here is CASSLGLAGAGSYEQYF. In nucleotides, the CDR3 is TGTGCCAGCAGTTTGGGACTAGCGGGAGCGGGATCCTACGAGCAGTACTTC.

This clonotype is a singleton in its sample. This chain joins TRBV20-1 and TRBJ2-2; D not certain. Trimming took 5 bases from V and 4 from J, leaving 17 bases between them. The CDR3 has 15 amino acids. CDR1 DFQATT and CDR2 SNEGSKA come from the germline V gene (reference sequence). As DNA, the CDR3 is TGCAGTGCTCACAACCGGGCCAAGGGCACCGGGGAGCTGTTTTTT. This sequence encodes CSAHNRAKGTGELFF.

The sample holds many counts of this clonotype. Here the CDR3 reads CASSSSGSNPDEQYF. As DNA, the CDR3 is TGTGCCAGCAGTTCAAGCGGGAGTAATCCCGACGAGCAGTACTTC. The chain recombines TRBV12-3 or TRBV12-4 with TRBJ2-7; 8 bases are a match to TRBD2. V lost 4 bases to trimming and J lost 5 bases; unmatched junction nucleotides: 10. The CDR3 is 15 amino acids.

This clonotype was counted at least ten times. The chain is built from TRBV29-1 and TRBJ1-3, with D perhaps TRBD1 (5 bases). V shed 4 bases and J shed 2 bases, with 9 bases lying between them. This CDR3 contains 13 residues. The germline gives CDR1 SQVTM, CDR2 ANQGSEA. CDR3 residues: CSVVETAGNTIYF. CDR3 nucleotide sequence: TGCAGCGTTGTGGAGACAGCTGGAAACACCATATATTTT.

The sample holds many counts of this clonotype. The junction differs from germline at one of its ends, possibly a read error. The CDR3 nucleotides read TGTGCCAGCAGTTTACTTCGTCAGTCCCAGCATTTT. This codes for CASSLLRQSQHF. V is TRBV12-3 or TRBV12-4 and J is TRBJ1-5; D gene uncertain. CDR3 length equals 12 residues.

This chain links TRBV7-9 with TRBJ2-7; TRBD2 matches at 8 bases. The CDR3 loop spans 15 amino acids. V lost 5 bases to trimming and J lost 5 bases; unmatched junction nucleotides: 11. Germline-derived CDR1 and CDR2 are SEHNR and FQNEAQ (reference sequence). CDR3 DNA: TGTGCCAGCAGCCCCGGGACTAGAGTTTCAGACGAGCAGTACTTC. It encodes CASSPGTRVSDEQYF.

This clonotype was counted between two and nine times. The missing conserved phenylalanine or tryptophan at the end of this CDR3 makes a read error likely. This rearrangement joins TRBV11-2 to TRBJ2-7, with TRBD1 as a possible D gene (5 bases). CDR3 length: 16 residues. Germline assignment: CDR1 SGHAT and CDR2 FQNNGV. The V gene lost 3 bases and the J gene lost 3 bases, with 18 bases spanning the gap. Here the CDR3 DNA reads TGTGCCAGCAGCTTCCTGGACATTGTAGGCTACTACGAGCAGTACCTC. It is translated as CASSFLDIVGYYEQYL.

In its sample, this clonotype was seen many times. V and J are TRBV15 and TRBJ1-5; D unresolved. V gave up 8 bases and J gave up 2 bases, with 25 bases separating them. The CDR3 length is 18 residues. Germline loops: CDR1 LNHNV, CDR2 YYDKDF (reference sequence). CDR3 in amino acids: CATADLERGPVRNQPQHF. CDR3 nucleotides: TGTGCCACCGCCGACTTAGAGCGAGGACCGGTACGCAATCAGCCCCAGCATTTT. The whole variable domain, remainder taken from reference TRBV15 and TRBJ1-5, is DAMVIQNPRYQVTQFGKPVTLSCSQTLNHNVMYWYQQKSSQAPKLLFHYYDKDFNNEADTPDNFQSRRPNTSFCFLDIRSPGLGDTAMYLCATADLERGPVRNQPQHFGDGTRLSIL.

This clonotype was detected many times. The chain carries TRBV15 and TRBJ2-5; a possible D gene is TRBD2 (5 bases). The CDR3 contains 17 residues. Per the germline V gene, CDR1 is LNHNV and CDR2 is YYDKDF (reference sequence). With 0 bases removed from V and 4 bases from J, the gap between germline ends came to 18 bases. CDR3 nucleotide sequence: TGTGCCACCAGCAGAGATTGGACTCTATTAACCAGAGAGACCCAGTACTTC. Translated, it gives CATSRDWTLLTRETQYF.

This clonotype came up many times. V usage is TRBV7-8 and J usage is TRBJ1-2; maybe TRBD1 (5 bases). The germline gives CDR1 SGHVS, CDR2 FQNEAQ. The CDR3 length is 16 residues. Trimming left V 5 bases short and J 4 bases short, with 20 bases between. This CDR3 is CASSPHSGTDIYGYTF. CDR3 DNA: TGTGCCAGCAGCCCCCATTCCGGGACGGACATCTATGGCTACACCTTC.

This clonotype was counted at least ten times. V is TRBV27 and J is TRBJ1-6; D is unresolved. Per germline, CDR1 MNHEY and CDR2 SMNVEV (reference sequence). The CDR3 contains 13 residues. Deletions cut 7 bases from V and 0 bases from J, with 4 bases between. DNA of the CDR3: TGTGCCAGCACCGTCTCCTATAATTCACCCCTCCACTTT. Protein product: CASTVSYNSPLHF.

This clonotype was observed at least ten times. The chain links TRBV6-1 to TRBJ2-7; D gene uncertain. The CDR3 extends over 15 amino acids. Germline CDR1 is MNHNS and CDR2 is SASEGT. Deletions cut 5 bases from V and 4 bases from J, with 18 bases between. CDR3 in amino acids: CASSNWASTAYEQYF. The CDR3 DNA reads TGTGCCAGCAGTAACTGGGCTTCCACTGCGTACGAGCAGTACTTC.

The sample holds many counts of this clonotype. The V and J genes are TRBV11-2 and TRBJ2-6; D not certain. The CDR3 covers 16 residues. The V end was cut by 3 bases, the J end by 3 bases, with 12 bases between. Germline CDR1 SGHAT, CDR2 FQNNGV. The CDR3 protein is CASSLVWGGGANVLTF. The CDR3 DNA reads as TGTGCCAGCAGCTTGGTTTGGGGTGGTGGGGCCAACGTCCTGACTTTC.

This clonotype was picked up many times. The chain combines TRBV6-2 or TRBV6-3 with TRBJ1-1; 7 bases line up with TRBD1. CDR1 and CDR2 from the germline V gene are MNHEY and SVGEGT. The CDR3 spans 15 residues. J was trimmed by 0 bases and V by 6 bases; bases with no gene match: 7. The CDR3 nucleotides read TGTGCCAGCAGGCCTACAGGGGTTATGAACACTGAAGCTTTCTTT. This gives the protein CASRPTGVMNTEAFF.

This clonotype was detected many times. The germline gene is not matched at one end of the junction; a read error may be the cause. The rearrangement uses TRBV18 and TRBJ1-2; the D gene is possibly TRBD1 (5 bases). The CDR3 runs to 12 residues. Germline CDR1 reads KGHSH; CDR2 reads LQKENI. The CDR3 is CASSPRGEGCTF. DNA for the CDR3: TGTGCCAGCTCACCACGAGGGGAAGGCTGCACCTTC.

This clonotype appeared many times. The CDR3 bases are TGTGCCAGCAGTTTTAACTTGGCAGGGAAAGGGAACACTGAAGCTTTCTTT. Translating gives CASSFNLAGKGNTEAFF. The J gene is TRBJ1-1, the V gene TRBV27, with D possibly matching TRBD1 (5 bases). Germline V lookup: CDR1 MNHEY, CDR2 SMNVEV (reference sequence). Trimming removed 3 bases from V and 1 base from J, with 18 bases in between. The CDR3 loop spans 17 amino acids.

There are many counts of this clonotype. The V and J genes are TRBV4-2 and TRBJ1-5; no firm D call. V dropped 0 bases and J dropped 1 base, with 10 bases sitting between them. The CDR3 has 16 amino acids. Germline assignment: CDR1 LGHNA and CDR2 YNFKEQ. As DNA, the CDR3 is TGTGCCAGCAGCCAAGAGTCGCCACAAAGCAATCAGCCCCAGCATTTT. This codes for CASSQESPQSNQPQHF.

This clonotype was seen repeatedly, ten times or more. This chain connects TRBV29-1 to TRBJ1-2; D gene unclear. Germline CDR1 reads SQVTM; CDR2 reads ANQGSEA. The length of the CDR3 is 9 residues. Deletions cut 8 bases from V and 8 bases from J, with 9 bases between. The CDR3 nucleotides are TGCAGCCTCGCCGACGGCTACACCTTC. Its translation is CSLADGYTF.

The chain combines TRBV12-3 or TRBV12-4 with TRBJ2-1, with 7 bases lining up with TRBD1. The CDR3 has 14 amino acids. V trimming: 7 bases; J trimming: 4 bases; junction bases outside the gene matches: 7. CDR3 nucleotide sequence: TGTGCCAGCACCCGGGACAGTGGGTACAATGAGCAGTTCTTC. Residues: CASTRDSGYNEQFF.

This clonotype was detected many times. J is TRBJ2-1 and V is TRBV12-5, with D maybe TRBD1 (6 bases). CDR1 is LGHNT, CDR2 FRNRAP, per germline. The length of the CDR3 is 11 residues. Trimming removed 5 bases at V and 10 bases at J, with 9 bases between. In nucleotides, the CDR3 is TGTGCTAGTGGTATTGACAGGGAGCAGTTCTTC. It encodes CASGIDREQFF.

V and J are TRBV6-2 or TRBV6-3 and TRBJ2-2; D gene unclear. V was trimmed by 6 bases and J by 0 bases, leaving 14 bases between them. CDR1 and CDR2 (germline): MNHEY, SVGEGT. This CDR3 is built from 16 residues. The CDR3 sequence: CASRRRLSANTGELFF. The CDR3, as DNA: TGTGCCAGCAGACGACGGTTGTCCGCGAACACCGGGGAGCTGTTTTTT.

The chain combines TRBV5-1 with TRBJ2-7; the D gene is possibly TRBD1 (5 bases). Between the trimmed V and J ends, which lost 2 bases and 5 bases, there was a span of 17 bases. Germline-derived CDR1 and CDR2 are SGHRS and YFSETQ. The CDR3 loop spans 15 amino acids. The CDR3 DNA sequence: TGCGCCAGCAGCTTTATTTGGGCAGGGCGCGACGAGCAGTACTTC. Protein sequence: CASSFIWAGRDEQYF.

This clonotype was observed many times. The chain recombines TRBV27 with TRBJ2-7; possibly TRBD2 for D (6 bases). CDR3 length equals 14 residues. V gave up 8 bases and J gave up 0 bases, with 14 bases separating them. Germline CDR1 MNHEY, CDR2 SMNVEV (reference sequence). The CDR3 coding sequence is TGTGCCAGCCTTAGGGAGGCCGGCTCCTACGAGCAGTACTTC. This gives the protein CASLREAGSYEQYF.

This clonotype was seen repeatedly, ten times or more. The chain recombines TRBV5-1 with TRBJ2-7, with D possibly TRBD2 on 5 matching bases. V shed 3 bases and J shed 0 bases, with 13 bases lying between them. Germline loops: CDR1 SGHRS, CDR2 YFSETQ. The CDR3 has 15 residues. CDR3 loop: CASSSYRRDSYEQYF. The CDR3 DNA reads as TGCGCCAGCAGCTCATACCGCCGGGACTCCTACGAGCAGTACTTC.

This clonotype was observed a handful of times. CDR3 in amino acids: CSARDYHEQYF. CDR3 coding DNA: TGCAGTGCTAGGGACTACCACGAGCAGTACTTC. V usage is TRBV20-1 and J usage is TRBJ2-7; TRBD2 is a possible D gene (6 bases). CDR1 DFQATT and CDR2 SNEGSKA come from the germline V gene (reference sequence). The CDR3 has 11 residues. Trimming took 3 bases from V and 5 from J, leaving 8 bases between them.

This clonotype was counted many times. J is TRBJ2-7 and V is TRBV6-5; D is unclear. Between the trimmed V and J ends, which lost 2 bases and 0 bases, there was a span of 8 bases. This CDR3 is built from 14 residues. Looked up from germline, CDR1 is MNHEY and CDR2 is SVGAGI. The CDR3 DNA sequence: TGTGCCAGCAGTTACCCGTGGAGCTCCTACGAGCAGTACTTC. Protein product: CASSYPWSSYEQYF.

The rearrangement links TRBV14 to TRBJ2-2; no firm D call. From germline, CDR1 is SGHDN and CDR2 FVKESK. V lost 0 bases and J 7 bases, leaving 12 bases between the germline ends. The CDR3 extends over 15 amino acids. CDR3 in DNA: TGTGCCAGCAGCCAAGACTCGCCTTGGGGCGGGGAGCTGTTTTTT. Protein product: CASSQDSPWGGELFF.

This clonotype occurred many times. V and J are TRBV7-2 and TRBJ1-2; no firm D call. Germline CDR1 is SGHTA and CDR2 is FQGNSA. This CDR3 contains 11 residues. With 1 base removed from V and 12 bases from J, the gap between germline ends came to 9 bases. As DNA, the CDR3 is TGTGCCAGCAGCTTAGGGGGTCGGGACACCTTC. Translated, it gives CASSLGGRDTF.

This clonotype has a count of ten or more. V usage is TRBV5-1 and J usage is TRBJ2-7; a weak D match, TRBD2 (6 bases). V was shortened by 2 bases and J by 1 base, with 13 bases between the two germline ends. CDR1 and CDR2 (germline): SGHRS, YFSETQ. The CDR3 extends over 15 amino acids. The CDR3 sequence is CASSLGGIASYEQYF. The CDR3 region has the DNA TGCGCCAGCAGCTTAGGCGGGATTGCATCCTACGAGCAGTACTTC.

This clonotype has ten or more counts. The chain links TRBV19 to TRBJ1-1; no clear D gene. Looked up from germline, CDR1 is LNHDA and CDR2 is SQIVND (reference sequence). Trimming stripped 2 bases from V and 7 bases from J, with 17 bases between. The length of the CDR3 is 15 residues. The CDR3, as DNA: TGTGCCAGTAGTATATGGGCGGACCGGATTGTTGAAGCTTTCTTT. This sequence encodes CASSIWADRIVEAFF.

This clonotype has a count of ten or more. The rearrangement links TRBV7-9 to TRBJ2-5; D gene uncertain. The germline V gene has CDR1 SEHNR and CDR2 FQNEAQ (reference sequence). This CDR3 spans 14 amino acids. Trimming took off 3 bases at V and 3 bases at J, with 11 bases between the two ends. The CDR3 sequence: CASSLSSTKETQYF. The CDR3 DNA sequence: TGTGCCAGCAGCTTGTCTTCCACGAAAGAGACCCAGTACTTC.